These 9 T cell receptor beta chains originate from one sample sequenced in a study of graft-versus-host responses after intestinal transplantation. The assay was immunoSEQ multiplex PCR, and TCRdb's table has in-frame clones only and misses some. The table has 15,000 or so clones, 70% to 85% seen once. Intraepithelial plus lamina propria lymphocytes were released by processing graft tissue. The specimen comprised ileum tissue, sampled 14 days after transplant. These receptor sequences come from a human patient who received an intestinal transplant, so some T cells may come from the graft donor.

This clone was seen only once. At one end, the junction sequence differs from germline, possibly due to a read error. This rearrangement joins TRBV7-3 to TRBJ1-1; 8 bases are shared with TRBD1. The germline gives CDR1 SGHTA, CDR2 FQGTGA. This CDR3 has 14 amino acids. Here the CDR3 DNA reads TGTGTCAGCAGCCAAGGACAGGGGAACACTGAAGCTTTCTTT. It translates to CVSSQGQGNTEAFF.

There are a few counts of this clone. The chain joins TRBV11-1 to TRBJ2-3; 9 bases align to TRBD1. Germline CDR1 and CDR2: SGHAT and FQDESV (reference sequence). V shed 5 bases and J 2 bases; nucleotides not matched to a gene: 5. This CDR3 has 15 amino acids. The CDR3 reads CASSPGTGHTDTQYF. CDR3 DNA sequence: TGTGCCAGCAGCCCCGGGACAGGGCACACAGATACGCAGTATTTT.

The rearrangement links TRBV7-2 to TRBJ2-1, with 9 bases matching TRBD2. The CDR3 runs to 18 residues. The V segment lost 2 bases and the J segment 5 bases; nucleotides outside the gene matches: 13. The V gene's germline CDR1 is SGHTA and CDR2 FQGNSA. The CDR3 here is CASSLRAYLAGRNNEQFF. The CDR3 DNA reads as TGTGCCAGCAGCTTAAGAGCATACCTAGCGGGGAGAAACAATGAGCAGTTCTTC.

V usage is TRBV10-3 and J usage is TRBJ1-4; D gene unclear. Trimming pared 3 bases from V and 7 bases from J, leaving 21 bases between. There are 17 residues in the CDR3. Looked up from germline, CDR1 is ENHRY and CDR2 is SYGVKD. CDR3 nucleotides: TGTGCCATCAGTGATATAGACCCGACCCCAATGGGTGAAAAACTGTTTTTT. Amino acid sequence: CAISDIDPTPMGEKLFF.

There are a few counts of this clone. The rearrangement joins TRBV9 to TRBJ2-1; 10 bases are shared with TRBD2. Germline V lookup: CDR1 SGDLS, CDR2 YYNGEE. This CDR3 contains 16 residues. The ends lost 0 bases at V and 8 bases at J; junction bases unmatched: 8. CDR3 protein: CASSVGASGSSDEQFF. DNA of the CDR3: TGTGCCAGCAGCGTAGGGGCTAGCGGGAGCAGTGATGAGCAGTTCTTC.

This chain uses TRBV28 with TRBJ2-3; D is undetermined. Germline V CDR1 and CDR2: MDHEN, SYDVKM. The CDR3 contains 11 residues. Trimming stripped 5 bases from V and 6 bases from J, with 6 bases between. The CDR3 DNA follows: TGTGCCAGCAGTCAAGGGGATACGCAGTATTTT. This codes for CASSQGDTQYF.

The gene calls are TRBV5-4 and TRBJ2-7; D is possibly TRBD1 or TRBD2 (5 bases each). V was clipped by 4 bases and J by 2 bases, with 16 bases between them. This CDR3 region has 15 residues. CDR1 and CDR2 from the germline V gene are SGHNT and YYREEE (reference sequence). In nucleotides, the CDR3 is TGTGCCAGCAGCCGCAGGGAGAAGGTCCCCTACGAGCAGTACTTC. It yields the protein CASSRREKVPYEQYF. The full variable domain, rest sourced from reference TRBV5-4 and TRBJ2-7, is ETGVTQSPTHLIKTRGQQVTLRCSSQSGHNTVSWYQQALGQGPQFIFQYYREEENGRGNFPPRFSGLQFPNYSSELNVNALELDDSALYLCASSRREKVPYEQYFGPGTRLTVT.

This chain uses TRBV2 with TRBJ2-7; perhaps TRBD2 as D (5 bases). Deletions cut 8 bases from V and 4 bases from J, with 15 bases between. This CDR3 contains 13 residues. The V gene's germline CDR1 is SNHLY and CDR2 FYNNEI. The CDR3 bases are TGTGCCAGCTTGGCGGGTGAATTATACGAGCAGTACTTC. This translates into CASLAGELYEQYF.

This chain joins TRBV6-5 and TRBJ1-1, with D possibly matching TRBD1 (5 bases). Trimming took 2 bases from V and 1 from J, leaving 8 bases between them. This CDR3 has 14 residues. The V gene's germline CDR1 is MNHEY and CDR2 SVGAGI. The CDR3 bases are TGTGCCAGCAGTTACAGACAGCAGAACACTGAAGCTTTCTTT. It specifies CASSYRQQNTEAFF.